The 7 T cell receptor beta chains given below trace back to one sample, sequenced in a study of OX40 agonist ivuxolimab in advanced cancers. Only in-frame clones appear in the TCRdb table, and some are missing; sequencing was by immunoSEQ multiplex PCR. The sample lists some 96,000 clones; 91% were seen once. The sequences come from CD4+ or CD8+ T cells sorted from blood, collected in a trial of the OX40 agonist ivuxolimab. These receptors were collected from an adult with an advanced solid tumor such as melanoma, head and neck, liver or kidney cancer.

V usage is TRBV6-1 and J usage is TRBJ2-1; 7 nucleotides match TRBD2. This CDR3 contains 15 residues. With V trimmed by 4 bases and J by 0 bases, 3 bases remained unmatched. From germline, CDR1 is MNHNS and CDR2 SASEGT. This CDR3 reads CASSASGASYNEQFF. The CDR3 bases are TGTGCCAGCAGTGCTAGCGGAGCCTCCTACAATGAGCAGTTCTTC.

This sequence joins TRBV5-5 and TRBJ2-1; 8 bases fit TRBD2. Germline-derived CDR1 and CDR2 are SGHKS and YYEKEE (reference sequence). The CDR3 is 16 amino acids. J gave up 7 bases and V 4 bases, and 13 bases lay outside the gene matches. CDR3 DNA: TGTGCCAGCAGCACGACGACCGGACCGGGGGGGAATGAGCAGTTCTTC. This gives the protein CASSTTTGPGGNEQFF.

The CDR3 loop reads CASSLWDRVGDTQYF. The CDR3 region has the DNA TGTGCCAGCAGCCTCTGGGACAGGGTGGGCGATACGCAGTATTTT. The chain has TRBV7-9 and TRBJ2-3; 9 positions agree with TRBD1. V was pared by 5 bases and J by 6 bases, with 9 bases of the junction left unmatched. Germline CDR1 SEHNR, CDR2 FQNEAQ (reference sequence). This CDR3 comprises 15 residues.

The chain has TRBV10-1 and TRBJ2-3; D is perhaps TRBD1 (6 bases). The V end lost 8 bases, the J end lost 4 bases, and 10 bases lay between the germline ends. CDR1 and CDR2 (germline): WNHNN, SYGVQD (reference sequence). The CDR3 sequence is 12 residues long. The CDR3 spells CASRGQSDTQYF. CDR3 coding DNA: TGCGCCAGCCGCGGACAGTCAGATACGCAGTATTTT.

V is TRBV2 and J is TRBJ2-7; D uncertain. The CDR3 is made up of 11 amino acids. The V end lost 9 bases, the J end lost 1 base, and 7 bases lay between the germline ends. Germline-derived CDR1 and CDR2 are SNHLY and FYNNEI. The CDR3 spells CASGSSYEQYF. CDR3 coding DNA: TGTGCCAGTGGTTCGTCCTACGAGCAGTACTTC. The full variable domain, in which reference TRBV2 and TRBJ2-7 provide the parts outside the CDR3, is EPEVTQTPSHQVTQMGQEVILRCVPISNHLYFYWYRQILGQKVEFLVSFYNNEISEKSEIFDDQFSVERPDGSNFTLKIRSTKLEDSAMYFCASGSSYEQYFGPGTRLTVT.

This chain uses TRBV10-3 with TRBJ2-1; no clear D. V gave up 3 bases and J gave up 4 bases, with 13 bases separating them. CDR1 and CDR2 from the germline V gene are ENHRY and SYGVKD. The CDR3 loop spans 15 amino acids. DNA of the CDR3: TGTGCCATCAGTGAAAGGGCCCACGAATACAATGAGCAGTTCTTC. Protein sequence: CAISERAHEYNEQFF.

The chain is built from TRBV6-1 and TRBJ2-7; D perhaps matches TRBD1 (6 bases). Germline CDR1 is MNHNS and CDR2 is SASEGT. The ends were cut back, 7 bases at V and 6 bases at J, with 19 bases in the middle. This CDR3 is 14 amino acids long. CDR3 bases: TGTGCCAGCATCCTACAGGGAGCTCAATCCGAGCAGTACTTC. Protein sequence: CASILQGAQSEQYF.